A selection of T cell receptor beta chains follows, all from one sample in a study of T-cell reconstitution after alpha-beta-depleted transplantation in children. One entry per CDR3 protein results from TCRdb running MiXCR on the PCR reads. This sample yields 420,000 or so distinct CDR3 sequences, of which approximately 10% are seen a single time; about 5% belongs to the top ten. The specimen was PBMCs from the stem cell graft donor, collected from the stem cell graft. These receptors were collected from a human donor who donated a stem cell graft to a child with acute myeloid leukemia. Each CDR3 is given with its conserved first and last residue. D genes are given only for firm matches. Part of the rows lack a size; the others show once, few, many or a class for expanded clones.

clone size,V gene,J gene,D gene,CDR3 length,CDR3 DNA,CDR3 protein
NA,TRBV20-1,TRBJ1-1,NA,12,TGCAGTGCTAGTCCCCAGGGGACTGAAGCTTTCTTT,CSASPQGTEAFF
NA,TRBV7-9,TRBJ2-3,TRBD2,16,TGTGCCAGCAGCCCGGGACTAGCAGATTACACAGATACGCAGTATTTT,CASSPGLADYTDTQYF
NA,TRBV2,TRBJ2-1,TRBD1,16,TGTGCCAGCAGCAAGGACAGGGGGACGTCCTACAATGAGCAGTTCTTC,CASSKDRGTSYNEQFF
few,TRBV11-2,TRBJ2-1,NA,15,TGTGCCAGCAGCTCGGTTAAGGGGTCCTACAATGAGCAGTTCTTC,CASSSVKGSYNEQFF
few,TRBV20-1,TRBJ2-1,TRBD1,16,TGCAGTGCTAGAGATCGCTCGGGACAGGCTAACAATGAGCAGTTCTTC,CSARDRSGQANNEQFF
NA,TRBV30,TRBJ2-2,NA,12,TGTGCCTGGAGTTACGGGGCCGGGGAGCTGTTTTTT,CAWSYGAGELFF
NA,TRBV7-2,TRBJ1-6,NA,14,TGTGCCAGCAGCCCGTGGGAAATTAATTCACCCCTCCACTTT,CASSPWEINSPLHF
NA,TRBV9,TRBJ1-6,NA,17,TGTGCCAGCAGCTCAAGGGCGGAGAAGGGCTATAATTCACCCCTCCACTTT,CASSSRAEKGYNSPLHF
NA,TRBV6-5,TRBJ2-5,NA,15,TGTGCCAGCAGTTCACATGGAGCACAGGGAGAGACCCAGTACTTC,CASSSHGAQGETQYF
NA,TRBV20-1,TRBJ1-1,NA,13,TGCAGTGCCAAGCTTTTGACGAACACTGAAGCTTTCTTT,CSAKLLTNTEAFF
few,TRBV18,TRBJ1-2,NA,14,TGTGCCAGCTCACCACAAACAGAGGCGAGAGGCTACACCTTC,CASSPQTEARGYTF
few,TRBV20-1,TRBJ2-1,TRBD2,15,TGCAGTGCTAGAGATTGGACTAGCGGGGGGGGAGAGCAGTTCTTC,CSARDWTSGGGEQFF
NA,TRBV28,TRBJ2-7,NA,14,TGTGCCAGCAGTTTCCCCGTTGGGGGAGGCGAGCAGTACTTC,CASSFPVGGGEQYF